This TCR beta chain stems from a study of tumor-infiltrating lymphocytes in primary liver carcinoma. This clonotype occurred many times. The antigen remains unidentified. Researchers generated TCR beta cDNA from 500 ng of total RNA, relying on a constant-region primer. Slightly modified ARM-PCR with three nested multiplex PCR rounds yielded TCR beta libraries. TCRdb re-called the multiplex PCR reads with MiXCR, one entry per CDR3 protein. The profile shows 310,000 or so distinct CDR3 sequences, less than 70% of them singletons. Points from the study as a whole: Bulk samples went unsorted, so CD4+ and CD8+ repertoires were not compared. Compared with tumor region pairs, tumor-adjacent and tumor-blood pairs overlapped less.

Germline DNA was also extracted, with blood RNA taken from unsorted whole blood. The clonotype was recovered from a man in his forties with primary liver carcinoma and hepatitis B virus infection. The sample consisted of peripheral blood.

Written as DNA, the CDR3 is TGTGCCAGCCGCGAGGGGGGGTCCGGGGAGCTGTTTTTT. It encodes CASREGGSGELFF. This sequence joins TRBV6-5 and TRBJ2-2, with a possible D match to TRBD2 (7 bases). The V gene lost 8 bases and the J gene lost 6 bases, with 13 bases spanning the gap. In germline, CDR1 is MNHEY, CDR2 SVGAGI. CDR3 length equals 13 residues.